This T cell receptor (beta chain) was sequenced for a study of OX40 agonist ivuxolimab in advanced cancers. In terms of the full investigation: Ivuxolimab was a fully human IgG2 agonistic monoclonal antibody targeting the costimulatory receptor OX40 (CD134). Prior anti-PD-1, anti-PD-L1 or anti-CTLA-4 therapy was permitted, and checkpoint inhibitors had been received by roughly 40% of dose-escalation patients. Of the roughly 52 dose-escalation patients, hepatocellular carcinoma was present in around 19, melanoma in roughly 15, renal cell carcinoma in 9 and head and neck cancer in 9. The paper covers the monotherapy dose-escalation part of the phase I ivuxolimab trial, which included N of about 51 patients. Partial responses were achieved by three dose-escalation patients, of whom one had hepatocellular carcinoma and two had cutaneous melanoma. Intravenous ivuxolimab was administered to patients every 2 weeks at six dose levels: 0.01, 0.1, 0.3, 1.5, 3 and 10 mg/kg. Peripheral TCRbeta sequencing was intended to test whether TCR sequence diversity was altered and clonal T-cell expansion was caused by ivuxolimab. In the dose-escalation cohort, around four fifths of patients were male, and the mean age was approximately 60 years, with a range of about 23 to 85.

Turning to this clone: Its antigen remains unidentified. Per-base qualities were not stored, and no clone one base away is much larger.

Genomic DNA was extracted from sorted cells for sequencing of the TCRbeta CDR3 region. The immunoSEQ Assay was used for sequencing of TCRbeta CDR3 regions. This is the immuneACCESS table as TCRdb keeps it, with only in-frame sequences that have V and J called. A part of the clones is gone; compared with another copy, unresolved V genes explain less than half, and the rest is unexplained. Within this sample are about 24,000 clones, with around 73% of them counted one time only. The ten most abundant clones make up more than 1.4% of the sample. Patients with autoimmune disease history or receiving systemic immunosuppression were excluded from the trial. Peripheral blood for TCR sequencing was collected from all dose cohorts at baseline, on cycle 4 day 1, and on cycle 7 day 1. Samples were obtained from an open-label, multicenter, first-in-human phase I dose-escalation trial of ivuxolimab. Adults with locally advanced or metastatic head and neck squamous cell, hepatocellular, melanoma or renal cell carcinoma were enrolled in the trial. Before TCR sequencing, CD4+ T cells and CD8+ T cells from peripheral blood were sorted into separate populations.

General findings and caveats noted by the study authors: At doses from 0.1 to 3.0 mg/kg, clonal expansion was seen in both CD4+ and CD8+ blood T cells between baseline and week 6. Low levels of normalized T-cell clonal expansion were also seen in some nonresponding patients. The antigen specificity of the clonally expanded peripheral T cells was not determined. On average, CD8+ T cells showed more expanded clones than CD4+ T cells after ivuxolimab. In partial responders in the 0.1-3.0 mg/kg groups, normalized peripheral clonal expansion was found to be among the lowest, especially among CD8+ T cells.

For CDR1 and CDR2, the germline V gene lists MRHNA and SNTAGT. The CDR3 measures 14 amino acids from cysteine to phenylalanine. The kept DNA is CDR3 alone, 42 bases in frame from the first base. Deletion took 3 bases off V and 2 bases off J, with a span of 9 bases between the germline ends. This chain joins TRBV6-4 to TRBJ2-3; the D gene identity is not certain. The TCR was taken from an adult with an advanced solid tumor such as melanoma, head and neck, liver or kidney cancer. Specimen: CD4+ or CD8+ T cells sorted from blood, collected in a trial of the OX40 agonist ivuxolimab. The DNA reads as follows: TGTGCCAGCAGTGAGGGGTTGCTCACAGATACGCAGTATTTT. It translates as CASSEGLLTDTQYF.